The clone carrying this T cell receptor beta chain appeared a single time. Its specificity is not known. Germline lookup yields CDR1 MDHEN and CDR2 SYDVKM. The V gene lost 7 bases and the J gene lost 7 bases, with 11 bases spanning the gap. The CDR3 length is 12 residues. Repertoires were generated with immunoSEQ multiplex PCR, while TCRdb's copy carries only in-frame clones and drops some. The sample shows about 41,000 clones, 76% of them seen only once. The sample originates from a study of memory CD4+ T cells and cytomegalovirus serostatus. At the level of the study: This sample comes from healthy Belgian adults, about nine CMV seropositive, under 25 seronegative.

Single viable CD3+CD4+CD8-CD45RO+ cells were sorted as the memory CD4+ T cells. Serum IgG to CMV pp150, pp28, p38 and p52 defined serostatus. Total CD4+ T cells were enriched by CD4 positive selection. Study-level results: Each of some 67 CMV-associated TCRbeta sequences occurred in one to five individuals.

Sequencing was done on a sample of memory CD4+ T cells from blood. The chain recombines TRBV28 with TRBJ1-5; the D gene is possibly TRBD1 (5 bases). The receptor's source is an adult in good health and CMV-seronegative. The DNA for the CDR3 is TGTGCCAGCACCCCTCAGGGACAGCCCCAGCATTTT. Encoded protein: CASTPQGQPQHF.